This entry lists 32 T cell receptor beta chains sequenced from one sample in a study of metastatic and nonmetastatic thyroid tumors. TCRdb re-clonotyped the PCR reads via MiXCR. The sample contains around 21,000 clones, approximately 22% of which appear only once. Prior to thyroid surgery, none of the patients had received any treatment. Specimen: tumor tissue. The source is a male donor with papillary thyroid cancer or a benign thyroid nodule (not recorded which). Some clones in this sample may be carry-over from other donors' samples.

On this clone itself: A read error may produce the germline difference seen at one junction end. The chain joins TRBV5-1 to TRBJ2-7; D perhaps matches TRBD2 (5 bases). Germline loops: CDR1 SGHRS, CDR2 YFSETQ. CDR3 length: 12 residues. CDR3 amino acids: CAGSSRVNEQYF. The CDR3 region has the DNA TGCGCCGGCAGCTCGAGGGTTAACGAGCAGTACTTC. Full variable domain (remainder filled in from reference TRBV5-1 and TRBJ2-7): KAGVTQTPRYLIKTRGQQVTLSCSPISGHRSVSWYQQTPGQGLQFLFEYFSETQRNKGNFPGRFSGRQFSNSRSEMNVSTLELGDSALYLCAGSSRVNEQYFGPGTRLTVT.

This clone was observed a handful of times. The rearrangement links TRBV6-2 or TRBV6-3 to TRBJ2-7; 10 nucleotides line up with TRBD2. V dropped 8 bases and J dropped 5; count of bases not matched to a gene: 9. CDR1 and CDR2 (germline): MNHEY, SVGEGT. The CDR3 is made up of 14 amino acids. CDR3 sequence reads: CASWGAGGSHEQYF. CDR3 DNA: TGTGCCAGCTGGGGAGCGGGAGGGAGCCACGAGCAGTACTTC.

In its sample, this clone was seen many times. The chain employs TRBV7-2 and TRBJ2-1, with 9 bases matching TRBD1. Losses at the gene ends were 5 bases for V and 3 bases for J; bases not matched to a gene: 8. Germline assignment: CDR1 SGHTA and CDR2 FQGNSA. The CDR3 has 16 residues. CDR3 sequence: CASSKTGTGIYNEQFF. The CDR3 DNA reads TGTGCCAGCAGCAAAACCGGGACAGGGATCTACAATGAGCAGTTCTTC. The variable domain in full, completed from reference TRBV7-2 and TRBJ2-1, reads GAGVSQSPSNKVTEKGKDVELRCDPISGHTALYWYRQSLGQGLEFLIYFQGNSAPDKSGLPSDRFSAERTGGSVSTLTIQRTQQEDSAVYLCASSKTGTGIYNEQFFGPGTRLTVL.

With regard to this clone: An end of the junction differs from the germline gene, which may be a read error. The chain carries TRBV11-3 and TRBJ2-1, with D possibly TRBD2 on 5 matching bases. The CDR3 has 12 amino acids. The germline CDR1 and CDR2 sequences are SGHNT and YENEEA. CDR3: CASSELVYERFF. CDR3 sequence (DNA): TGTGCCAGCAGCGAACTAGTTTATGAGCGGTTCTTC.

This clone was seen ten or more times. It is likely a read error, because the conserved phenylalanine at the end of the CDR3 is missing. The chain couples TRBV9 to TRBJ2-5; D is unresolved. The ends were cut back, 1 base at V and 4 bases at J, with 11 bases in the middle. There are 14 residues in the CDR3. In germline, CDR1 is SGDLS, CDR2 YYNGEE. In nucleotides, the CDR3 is TGTGCCAGCAGCGTATCGCCAGGCGGAGAGACCCAGTACCTC. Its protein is CASSVSPGGETQYL.

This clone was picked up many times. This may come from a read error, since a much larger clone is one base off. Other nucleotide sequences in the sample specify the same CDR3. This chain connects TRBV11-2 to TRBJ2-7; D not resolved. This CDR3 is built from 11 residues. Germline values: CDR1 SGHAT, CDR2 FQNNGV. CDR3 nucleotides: TGCGCCAGCAGCTGGACCTACGAGCAGTACTTC. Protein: CASSWTYEQYF.

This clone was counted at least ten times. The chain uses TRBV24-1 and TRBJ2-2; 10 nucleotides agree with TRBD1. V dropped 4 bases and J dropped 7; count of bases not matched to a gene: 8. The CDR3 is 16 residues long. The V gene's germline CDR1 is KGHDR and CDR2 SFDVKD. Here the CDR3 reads CATSEIGTGAGGELFF. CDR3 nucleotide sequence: TGTGCCACCAGTGAAATCGGGACAGGGGCGGGCGGGGAGCTGTTTTTT.

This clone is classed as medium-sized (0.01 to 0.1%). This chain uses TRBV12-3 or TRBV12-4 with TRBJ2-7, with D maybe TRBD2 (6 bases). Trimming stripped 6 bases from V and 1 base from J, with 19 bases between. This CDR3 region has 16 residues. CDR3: CASSPRVIADSYEQYF. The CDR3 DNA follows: TGTGCCAGCAGCCCTAGAGTAATAGCGGATTCCTACGAGCAGTACTTC.

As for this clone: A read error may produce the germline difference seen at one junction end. CDR3 in DNA: TGTGCCAGCAACCTGGGACTAGCGGGAGATCTCTACAATGAGCAGTCCTTC. Protein sequence: CASNLGLAGDLYNEQSF. The V call is TRBV28, the J call TRBJ2-1, with 14 bases that match TRBD2. The CDR3 spans 17 residues. Germline V lookup: CDR1 MDHEN, CDR2 SYDVKM.

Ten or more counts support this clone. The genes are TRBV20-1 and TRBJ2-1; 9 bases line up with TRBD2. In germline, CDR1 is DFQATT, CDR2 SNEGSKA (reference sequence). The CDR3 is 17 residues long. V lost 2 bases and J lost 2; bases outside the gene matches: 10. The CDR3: CSARTSSASGTYNEQFF. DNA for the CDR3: TGCAGTGCTAGAACTTCGAGTGCTAGCGGGACCTACAATGAGCAGTTCTTC.

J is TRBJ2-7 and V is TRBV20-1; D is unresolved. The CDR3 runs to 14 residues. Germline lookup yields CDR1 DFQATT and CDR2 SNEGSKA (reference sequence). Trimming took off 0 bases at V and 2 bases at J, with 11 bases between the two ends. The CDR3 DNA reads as TGCAGTGCTAGAGAAGGTTACGGTACCTACGAGCAGTACTTC. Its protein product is CSAREGYGTYEQYF.

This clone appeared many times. The CDR3 DNA sequence: TGTGCCAGTAGTTATCCGGGCATGAACACTGAAGCTTTCTTT. Translating it yields CASSYPGMNTEAFF. The chain is built from TRBV19 and TRBJ1-1; D gene unclear. Deletions cut 5 bases from V and 0 bases from J, with 10 bases between. This CDR3 has 14 residues. The germline V gene has CDR1 LNHDA and CDR2 SQIVND (reference sequence).

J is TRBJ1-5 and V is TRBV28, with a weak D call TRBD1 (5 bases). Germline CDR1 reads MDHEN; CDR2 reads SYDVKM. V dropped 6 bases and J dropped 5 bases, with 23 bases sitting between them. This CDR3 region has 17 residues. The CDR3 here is CASSRGTGRSLYQPQHF. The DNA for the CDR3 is TGTGCCAGCAGCCGGGGGACGGGACGGAGCCTATATCAGCCCCAGCATTTT.

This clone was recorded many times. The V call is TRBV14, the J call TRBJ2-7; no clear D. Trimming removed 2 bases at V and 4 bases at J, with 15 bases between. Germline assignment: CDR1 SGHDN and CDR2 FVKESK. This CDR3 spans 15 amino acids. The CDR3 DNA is TGTGCCAGCAGCCAAAGAAAGGCGGTACGATACGAGCAGTACTTC. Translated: CASSQRKAVRYEQYF.

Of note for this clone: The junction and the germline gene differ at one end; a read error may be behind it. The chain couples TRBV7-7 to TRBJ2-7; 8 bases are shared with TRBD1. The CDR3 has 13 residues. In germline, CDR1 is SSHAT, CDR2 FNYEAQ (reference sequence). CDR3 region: CASSSDRGSEQYF. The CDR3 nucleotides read TGTGCTAGCAGCTCTGACAGGGGTTCCGAGCAGTACTTC.

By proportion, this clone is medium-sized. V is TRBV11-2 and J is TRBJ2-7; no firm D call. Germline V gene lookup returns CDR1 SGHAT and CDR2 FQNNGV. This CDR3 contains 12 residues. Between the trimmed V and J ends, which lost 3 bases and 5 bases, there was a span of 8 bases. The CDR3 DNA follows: TGTGCCAGCAGCTTTTTCCTCCACGAGCAGTACTTC. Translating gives CASSFFLHEQYF.

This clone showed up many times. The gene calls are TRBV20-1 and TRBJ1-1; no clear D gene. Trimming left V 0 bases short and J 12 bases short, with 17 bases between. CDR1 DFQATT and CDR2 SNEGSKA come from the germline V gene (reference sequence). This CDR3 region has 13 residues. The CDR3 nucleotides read TGCAGTGCTAGAGATTCCGGATCCCCAAATCCTTTCTTT. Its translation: CSARDSGSPNPFF.

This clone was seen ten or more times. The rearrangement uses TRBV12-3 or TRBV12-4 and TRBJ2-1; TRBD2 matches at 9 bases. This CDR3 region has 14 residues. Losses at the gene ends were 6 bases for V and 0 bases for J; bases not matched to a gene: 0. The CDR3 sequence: CASRLAGSYNEQFF. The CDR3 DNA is TGTGCCAGCAGACTAGCGGGCTCCTACAATGAGCAGTTCTTC.

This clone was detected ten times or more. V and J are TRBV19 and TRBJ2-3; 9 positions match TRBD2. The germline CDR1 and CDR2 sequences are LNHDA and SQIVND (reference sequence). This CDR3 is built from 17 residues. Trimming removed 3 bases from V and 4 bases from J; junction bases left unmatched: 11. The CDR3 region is CASSMRVDSGSSDTQYF. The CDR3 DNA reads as TGTGCCAGTAGTATGCGGGTGGATAGCGGGAGTTCAGATACGCAGTATTTT.

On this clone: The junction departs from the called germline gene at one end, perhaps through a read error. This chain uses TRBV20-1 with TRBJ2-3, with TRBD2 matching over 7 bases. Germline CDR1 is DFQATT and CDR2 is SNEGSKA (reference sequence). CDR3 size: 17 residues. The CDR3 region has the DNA TGCAGTGCCACCCGGGTAAGGGAGCGGGGTAGCACAGATAAGCAGTATTTT. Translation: CSATRVRERGSTDKQYF.

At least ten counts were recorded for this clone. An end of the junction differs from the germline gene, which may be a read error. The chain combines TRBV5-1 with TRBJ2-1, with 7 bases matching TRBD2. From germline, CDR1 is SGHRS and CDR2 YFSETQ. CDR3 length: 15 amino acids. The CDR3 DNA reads TGCGCCAGCAGCCTCGGCGGGACTACACCCCAAGAGGTAAACTTC. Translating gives CASSLGGTTPQEVNF.

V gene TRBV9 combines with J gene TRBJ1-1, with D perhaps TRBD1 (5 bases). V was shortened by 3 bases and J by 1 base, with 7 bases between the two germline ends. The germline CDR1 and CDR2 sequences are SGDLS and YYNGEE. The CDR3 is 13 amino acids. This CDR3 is CASSAGQNTEAFF. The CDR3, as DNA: TGTGCCAGCAGCGCCGGACAGAACACTGAAGCTTTCTTT.

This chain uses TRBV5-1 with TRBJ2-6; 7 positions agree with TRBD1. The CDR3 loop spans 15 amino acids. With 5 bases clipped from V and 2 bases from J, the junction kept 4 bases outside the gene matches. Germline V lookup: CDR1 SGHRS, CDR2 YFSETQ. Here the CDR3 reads CASSRGGAGANVLTF. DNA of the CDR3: TGCGCCAGCAGTAGAGGGGGCGCTGGGGCCAACGTCCTGACTTTC. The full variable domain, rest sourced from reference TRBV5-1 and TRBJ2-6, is KAGVTQTPRYLIKTRGQQVTLSCSPISGHRSVSWYQQTPGQGLQFLFEYFSETQRNKGNFPGRFSGRQFSNSRSEMNVSTLELGDSALYLCASSRGGAGANVLTFGAGSRLTVL.

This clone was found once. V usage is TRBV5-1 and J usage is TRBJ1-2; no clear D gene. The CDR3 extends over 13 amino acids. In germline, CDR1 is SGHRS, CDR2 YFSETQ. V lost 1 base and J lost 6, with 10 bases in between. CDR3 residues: CASSLTLRDGYTF. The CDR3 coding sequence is TGCGCCAGCAGCTTGACGCTTAGGGATGGCTACACCTTC.

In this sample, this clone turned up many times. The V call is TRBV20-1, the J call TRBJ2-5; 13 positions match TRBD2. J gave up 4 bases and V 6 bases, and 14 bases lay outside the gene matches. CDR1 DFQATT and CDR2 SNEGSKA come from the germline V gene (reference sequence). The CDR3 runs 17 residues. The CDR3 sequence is CSAHGTSGTKVGETQYF. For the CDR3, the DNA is TGCAGTGCGCATGGGACTAGCGGGACCAAAGTGGGAGAGACCCAGTACTTC.

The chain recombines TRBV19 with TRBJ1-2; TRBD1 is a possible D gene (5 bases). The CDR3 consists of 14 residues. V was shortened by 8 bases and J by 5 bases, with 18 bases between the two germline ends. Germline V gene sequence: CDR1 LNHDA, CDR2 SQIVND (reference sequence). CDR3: CASRLKGVAYGYTF. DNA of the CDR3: TGTGCCAGTCGCCTGAAAGGGGTCGCGTATGGCTACACCTTC.

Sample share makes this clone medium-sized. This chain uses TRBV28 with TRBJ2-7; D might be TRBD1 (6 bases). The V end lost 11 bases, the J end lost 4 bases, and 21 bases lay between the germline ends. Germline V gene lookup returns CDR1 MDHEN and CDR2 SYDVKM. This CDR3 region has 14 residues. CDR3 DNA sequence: TGTGCCCTACCATTCCGGGACAAGGGTTACGAGCAGTACTTC. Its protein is CALPFRDKGYEQYF.

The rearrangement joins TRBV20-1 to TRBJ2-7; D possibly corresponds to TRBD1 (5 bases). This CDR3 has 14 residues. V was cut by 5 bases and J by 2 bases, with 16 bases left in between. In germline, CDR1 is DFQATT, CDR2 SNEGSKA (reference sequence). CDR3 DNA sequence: TGCAGTGCTCCTATAGGCAGGGCTCCCTACGAGCAGTACTTC. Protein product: CSAPIGRAPYEQYF.

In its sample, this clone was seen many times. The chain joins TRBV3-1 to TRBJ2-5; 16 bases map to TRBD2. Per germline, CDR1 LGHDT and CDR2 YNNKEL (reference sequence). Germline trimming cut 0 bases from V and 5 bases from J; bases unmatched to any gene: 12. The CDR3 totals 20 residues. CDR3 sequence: CASSQDPIPGLAGGGETQYF. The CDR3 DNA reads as TGTGCCAGCAGCCAAGACCCCATTCCGGGACTAGCGGGAGGGGGCGAGACCCAGTACTTC.

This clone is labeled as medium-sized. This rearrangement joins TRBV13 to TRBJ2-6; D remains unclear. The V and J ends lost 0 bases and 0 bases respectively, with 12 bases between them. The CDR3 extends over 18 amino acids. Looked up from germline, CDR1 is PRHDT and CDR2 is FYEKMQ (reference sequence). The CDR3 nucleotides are TGTGCCAGCAGCTTAGGGGCAGGCATTACCTCTGGGGCCAACGTCCTGACTTTC. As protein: CASSLGAGITSGANVLTF.

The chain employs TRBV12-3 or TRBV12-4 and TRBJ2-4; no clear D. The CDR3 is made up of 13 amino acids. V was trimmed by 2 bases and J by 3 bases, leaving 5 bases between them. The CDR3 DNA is TGTGCCAGCAGTTTAAACGTCAAAAACATTCAGTACTTC. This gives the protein CASSLNVKNIQYF.

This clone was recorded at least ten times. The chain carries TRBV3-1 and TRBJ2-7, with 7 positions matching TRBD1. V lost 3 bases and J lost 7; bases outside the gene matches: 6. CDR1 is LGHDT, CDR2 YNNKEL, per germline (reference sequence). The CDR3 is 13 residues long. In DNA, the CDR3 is TGTGCCAGCAGCCAGGGGACAGTTCGTGAGCAGTACTTC. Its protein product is CASSQGTVREQYF.